These 23 T cell receptor beta chains were sequenced from one sample in a study of OX40 agonist ivuxolimab in advanced cancers. The protocol was immunoSEQ multiplex PCR, while the TCRdb copy is restricted to in-frame clones and leaves out a portion. Counted here are 45,000 to 55,000 clones, approximately 94% occurring once; the ten biggest clones make up 12%. The sequenced sample was CD4+ or CD8+ T cells sorted from blood, obtained in a trial of the OX40 agonist ivuxolimab. The receptors originated from an adult with an advanced solid tumor such as melanoma, head and neck, liver or kidney cancer.

J is TRBJ1-4 and V is TRBV2, with a weak D call TRBD1 (6 bases). With 8 bases removed from V and 8 bases from J, the gap between germline ends came to 21 bases. Per the germline V gene, CDR1 is SNHLY and CDR2 is FYNNEI. The CDR3 has 15 amino acids. In nucleotides, the CDR3 is TGTGCCAGCGAACGGGGGCGCGCCCTGGGAGAAAAACTGTTTTTT. Amino acid sequence: CASERGRALGEKLFF.

CDR3 region: CASSRGTSGSIGSEQYF. The CDR3 nucleotides are TGCGCCAGCAGCCGGGGGACTAGCGGGAGTATAGGTAGCGAGCAGTACTTC. V gene TRBV4-1 combines with J gene TRBJ2-7; 14 nucleotides agree with TRBD2. The J segment lost 6 bases and the V segment lost 4 bases, leaving 11 bases of the junction unmatched. The CDR3 is made up of 17 amino acids. In germline, CDR1 is MGHRA, CDR2 YSYEKL.

The chain is built from TRBV4-3 and TRBJ1-3; a possible D gene is TRBD1 (5 bases). CDR1 is LGHNA, CDR2 YSLEER, per germline. CDR3 length: 17 residues. Trimming shortened V by 1 base and J by 3 bases, and 16 bases separated the two germline ends. CDR3 sequence (DNA): TGCGCCAGCAGCCAAGTCCTCGGGGCAGGAATTGGAAACACCATATATTTT. It translates to CASSQVLGAGIGNTIYF.

The chain couples TRBV5-4 to TRBJ1-2; TRBD1 matches 7 bases. Looked up from germline, CDR1 is SGHNT and CDR2 is YYREEE (reference sequence). V shed 4 bases, J shed 4 bases, and the junction held 4 bases outside the gene matches. This CDR3 comprises 13 residues. CDR3: CASSRDRSYGYTF. The CDR3 bases are TGTGCCAGCAGCAGGGACAGAAGCTATGGCTACACCTTC.

V usage is TRBV29-1 and J usage is TRBJ2-2, with D unresolved. Trimming removed 4 bases from V and 0 bases from J, with 6 bases in between. CDR3 length equals 13 residues. CDR1 is SQVTM, CDR2 ANQGSEA, per germline. The CDR3 DNA follows: TGCAGCGTTGTTACCTCGAACACCGGGGAGCTGTTTTTT. This encodes CSVVTSNTGELFF.

The chain combines TRBV2 with TRBJ1-5; weak D call: TRBD1 (6 bases). The V gene's germline CDR1 is SNHLY and CDR2 FYNNEI. Between the trimmed V and J ends, which lost 4 bases and 0 bases, there was a span of 16 bases. This CDR3 has 17 amino acids. The CDR3 DNA reads as TGTGCCAGCAGTGGAGGGGGGACACAGTATAGCAATCAGCCCCAGCATTTT. Its protein is CASSGGGTQYSNQPQHF.

In this sample, this clone turned up once. This sequence joins TRBV6-5 and TRBJ1-5; TRBD1 matches 10 bases. Germline V gene data show CDR1 as MNHEY and CDR2 as SVGAGI. J lost 2 bases, V lost 9 bases, and 7 bases had no gene match. CDR3 length: 15 residues. In DNA form, the CDR3 reads TGTGCCAGGCCGGGACAGGGGAACGGCAATCAGCCCCAGCATTTT. Encoded protein: CARPGQGNGNQPQHF.

V gene TRBV19 combines with J gene TRBJ2-7; 7 bases are a match to TRBD1. Germline assignment: CDR1 LNHDA and CDR2 SQIVND (reference sequence). V lost 5 bases, J lost 4 bases, and 11 bases stayed unmatched. This CDR3 contains 15 residues. CDR3 sequence: CASSATGDLPYEQYF. The CDR3 DNA follows: TGTGCCAGTAGTGCTACAGGGGACCTCCCGTACGAGCAGTACTTC.

The chain links TRBV5-1 to TRBJ1-4, with 8 bases identical to TRBD1. The CDR3 totals 14 residues. In germline, CDR1 is SGHRS, CDR2 YFSETQ. The ends lost 4 bases at V and 9 bases at J; junction bases unmatched: 8. The CDR3 sequence is CASSAGTGLQKLFF. DNA of the CDR3: TGCGCCAGCAGCGCCGGGACAGGCCTTCAAAAACTGTTTTTT.

The rearrangement joins TRBV5-6 to TRBJ1-1; tentatively, D is TRBD1 (6 bases). Trimming removed 0 bases at V and 3 bases at J, with 15 bases between. This CDR3 has 16 amino acids. Germline V lookup: CDR1 SGHDT, CDR2 YYEEEE. Here the CDR3 reads CASSLEGGSEDTEAFF. The CDR3, as DNA: TGTGCCAGCAGCTTGGAGGGGGGCTCCGAAGACACTGAAGCTTTCTTT.

This clone was detected once. V gene TRBV30 combines with J gene TRBJ2-2; 12 bases are a match to TRBD2. From germline, CDR1 is GTSNPN and CDR2 SVGIG (reference sequence). V was pared by 2 bases and J by 6 bases, with 7 bases of the junction left unmatched. The CDR3 consists of 16 residues. CDR3 residues: CAWSTGLAGNAGELFF. DNA for the CDR3: TGTGCCTGGAGTACCGGACTAGCGGGAAACGCCGGGGAGCTGTTTTTT.

The chain couples TRBV4-1 to TRBJ2-2, with D possibly TRBD1 on 6 matching bases. The CDR3 has 16 residues. The V and J ends lost 3 bases and 1 base respectively, with 12 bases between them. Per germline, CDR1 MGHRA and CDR2 YSYEKL. CDR3 DNA sequence: TGCGCCAGCAGCCAGCGGACAGAGTTGAACACCGGGGAGCTGTTTTTT. This gives the protein CASSQRTELNTGELFF.

The chain combines TRBV5-1 with TRBJ2-7; 9 bases fit TRBD2. The V gene end was trimmed by 4 bases and the J gene end by 4 bases; junction bases not matched to a gene: 3. Germline V lookup: CDR1 SGHRS, CDR2 YFSETQ. The CDR3 runs 13 residues. CDR3 in amino acids: CASSQAGGYEQYF. DNA of the CDR3: TGCGCCAGCAGCCAAGCGGGAGGTTACGAGCAGTACTTC.

The chain carries TRBV7-8 and TRBJ2-1, with a weak D call TRBD2 (6 bases). CDR3 length equals 13 residues. The germline gives CDR1 SGHVS, CDR2 FQNEAQ. V dropped 5 bases and J dropped 9 bases, with 14 bases sitting between them. The CDR3 DNA follows: TGTGCCAGCAGCCGCCCCTCTAGCGCTGAGCAGTTCTTC. Its protein product is CASSRPSSAEQFF.

The CDR3 region has the DNA TGTGCCAGCAGCTTAGGCGGACTAGCGGGAGGGCCTTACGAGCAGTACTTC. Its protein is CASSLGGLAGGPYEQYF. V is TRBV13 and J is TRBJ2-7; 15 bases agree with TRBD2. The CDR3 spans 17 residues. Germline V gene lookup returns CDR1 PRHDT and CDR2 FYEKMQ (reference sequence). V lost 0 bases to trimming and J lost 4 bases; unmatched junction nucleotides: 4.

The CDR3 region is CASSPSVGNQETQYF. The CDR3, as DNA: TGTGCCAGCAGCCCATCGGTTGGGAATCAAGAGACCCAGTACTTC. The rearrangement uses TRBV9 and TRBJ2-5; D unresolved. The V end lost 4 bases, the J end lost 2 bases, and 15 bases lay between the germline ends. This CDR3 has 15 residues. The germline gives CDR1 SGDLS, CDR2 YYNGEE.

This chain connects TRBV19 to TRBJ2-3; TRBD2 matches at 7 bases. V shed 5 bases, J shed 0 bases, and the junction held 5 bases outside the gene matches. The CDR3 covers 15 residues. CDR1 and CDR2 from the germline V gene are LNHDA and SQIVND (reference sequence). The CDR3 coding sequence is TGTGCCAGTAGTTCCCTAGCGGTTAGCACAGATACGCAGTATTTT. Translating gives CASSSLAVSTDTQYF.

The chain employs TRBV15 and TRBJ2-1, with 8 bases identical to TRBD2. This CDR3 region has 17 residues. Germline V gives CDR1 LNHNV, CDR2 YYDKDF (reference sequence). Trimming removed 2 bases from V and 0 bases from J; junction bases left unmatched: 6. Here the CDR3 reads CATSRPAGALSYNEQFF. CDR3 sequence (DNA): TGTGCCACCAGCAGACCAGCGGGAGCCCTCTCCTACAATGAGCAGTTCTTC.

The CDR3 DNA is TGTGCCAGTAGCAGCGGCTCCTACGAGCAGTACTTC. It encodes CASSSGSYEQYF. This rearrangement joins TRBV19 to TRBJ2-7; D is possibly TRBD2 (5 bases). CDR3 size: 12 residues. V was shortened by 6 bases and J by 0 bases, with 6 bases between the two germline ends. CDR1 and CDR2 from the germline V gene are LNHDA and SQIVND (reference sequence). The entire variable domain, with the rest obtained from reference TRBV19 and TRBJ2-7, is as follows: DGGITQSPKYLFRKEGQNVTLSCEQNLNHDAMYWYRQDPGQGLRLIYYSQIVNDFQKGDIAEGYSVSREKKESFPLTVTSAQKNPTAFYLCASSSGSYEQYFGPGTRLTVT.

The chain has TRBV19 and TRBJ1-5, with D maybe TRBD1 (5 bases). Germline V lookup: CDR1 LNHDA, CDR2 SQIVND (reference sequence). The CDR3 covers 14 residues. V dropped 1 base and J dropped 7 bases, with 11 bases sitting between them. The CDR3: CASSIADNGQPQHF. The DNA for the CDR3 is TGTGCCAGTAGTATAGCGGACAATGGGCAGCCCCAGCATTTT.

V usage is TRBV27 and J usage is TRBJ1-1, with no clear D. Per germline, CDR1 MNHEY and CDR2 SMNVEV (reference sequence). The CDR3 totals 14 residues. With 8 bases removed from V and 5 bases from J, the gap between germline ends came to 18 bases. CDR3 DNA sequence: TGTGCCAGCTCCCTGGCGGGGAGTGGAACTGAAGCTTTCTTT. Residues: CASSLAGSGTEAFF.

This sequence joins TRBV4-3 and TRBJ2-7; D unclear. Germline values: CDR1 LGHNA, CDR2 YSLEER. The CDR3 totals 16 residues. V lost 0 bases to trimming and J lost 4 bases, with 16 bases between them. As DNA, the CDR3 is TGCGCCAGCAGCCAAGAATGGTCGCTAGTCTGGTACGAGCAGTACTTC. It yields the protein CASSQEWSLVWYEQYF.

The rearrangement uses TRBV19 and TRBJ2-1, with a tentative D call TRBD1 (6 bases). The CDR3 has 13 residues. The germline CDR1 and CDR2 sequences are LNHDA and SQIVND (reference sequence). V lost 8 bases and J 10 bases, leaving 18 bases between the germline ends. The CDR3 sequence: CASADLGGGEQFF. CDR3 in DNA: TGTGCCAGTGCCGACCTTGGGGGCGGGGAGCAGTTCTTC.